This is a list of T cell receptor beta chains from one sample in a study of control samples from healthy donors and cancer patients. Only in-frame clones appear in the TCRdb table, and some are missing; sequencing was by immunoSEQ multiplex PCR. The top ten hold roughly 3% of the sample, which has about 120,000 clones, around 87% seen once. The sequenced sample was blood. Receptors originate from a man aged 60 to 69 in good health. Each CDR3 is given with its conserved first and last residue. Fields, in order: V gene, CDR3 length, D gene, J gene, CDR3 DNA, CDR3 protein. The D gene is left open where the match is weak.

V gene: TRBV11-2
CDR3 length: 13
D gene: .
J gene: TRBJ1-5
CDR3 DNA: TGTGCCAGCAGCCGAGACCAGAATCAGCCCCAGCATTTT
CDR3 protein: CASSRDQNQPQHF

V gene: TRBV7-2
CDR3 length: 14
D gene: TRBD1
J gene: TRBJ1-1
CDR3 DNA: TGTGCCAGCAGCTTTACAGGGGTAAACACTGAAGCTTTCTTT
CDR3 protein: CASSFTGVNTEAFF

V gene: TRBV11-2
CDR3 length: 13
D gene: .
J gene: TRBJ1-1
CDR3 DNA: TGTGCCAGCAGCTTATTGGGGGGCACTGAAGCTTTCTTT
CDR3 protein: CASSLLGGTEAFF

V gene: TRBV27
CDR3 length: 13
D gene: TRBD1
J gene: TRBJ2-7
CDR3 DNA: TGTGCCAGCAGTTTGGACAGGGCGCGCGAGCAGTACTTC
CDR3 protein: CASSLDRAREQYF

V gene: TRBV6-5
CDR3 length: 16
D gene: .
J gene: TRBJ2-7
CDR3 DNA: TGTGCCAGCAGTTCGGACCGGGAGATTAGCTCCTACGAGCAGTACTTC
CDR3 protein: CASSSDREISSYEQYF

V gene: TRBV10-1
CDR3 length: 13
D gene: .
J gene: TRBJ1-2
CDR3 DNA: TGCGCCAGCAGTGAGGGGACCCACTATGGCTACACCTTC
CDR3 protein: CASSEGTHYGYTF

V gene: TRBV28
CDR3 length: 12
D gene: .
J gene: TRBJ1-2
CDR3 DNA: TGTGCCAGCAGTTTACGCGCCCGGTCCTACACCTTC
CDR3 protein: CASSLRARSYTF

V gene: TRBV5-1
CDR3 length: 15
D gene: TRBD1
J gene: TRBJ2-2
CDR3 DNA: TGCGCCAGCAGCGCGGGACAGGGGGTGACCGGGGAGCTGTTTTTT
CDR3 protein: CASSAGQGVTGELFF

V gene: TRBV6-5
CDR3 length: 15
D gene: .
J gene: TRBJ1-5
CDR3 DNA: TGTGCCAGCAGACCAACAGGGCTGGGAAATCAGCCCCAGCATTTT
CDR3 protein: CASRPTGLGNQPQHF

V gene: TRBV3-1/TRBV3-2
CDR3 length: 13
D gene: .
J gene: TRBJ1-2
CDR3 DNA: TGTGCCAGCAGCGCACAGGGATCTGATGGCTACACCTTC
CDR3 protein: CASSAQGSDGYTF

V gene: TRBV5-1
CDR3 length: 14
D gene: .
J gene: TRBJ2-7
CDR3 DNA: TGCGCCAGCAGCAAGACCTCAGGGGACTACGAGCAGTACTTC
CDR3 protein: CASSKTSGDYEQYF

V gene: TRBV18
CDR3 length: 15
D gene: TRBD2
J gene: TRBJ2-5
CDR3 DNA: TGTGCCAGCTCACCCGGGACTAGCGGACTATCAACCCAGTACTTC
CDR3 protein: CASSPGTSGLSTQYF

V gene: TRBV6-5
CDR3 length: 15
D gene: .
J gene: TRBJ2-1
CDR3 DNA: TGTGCCAGCAGTTACTCCCAGAGCTCCTACAATGAGCAGTTCTTC
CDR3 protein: CASSYSQSSYNEQFF

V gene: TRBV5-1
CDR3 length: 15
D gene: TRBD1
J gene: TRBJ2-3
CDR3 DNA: TGCGCCAGCAGCGGTTTGACAGGGCAGGCAGATACGCAGTATTTT
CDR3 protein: CASSGLTGQADTQYF

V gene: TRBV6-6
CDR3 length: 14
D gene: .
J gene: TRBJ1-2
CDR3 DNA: TGTGCCAGCAGCCCCACGCAGGGACATTATGGCTACACCTTC
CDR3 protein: CASSPTQGHYGYTF

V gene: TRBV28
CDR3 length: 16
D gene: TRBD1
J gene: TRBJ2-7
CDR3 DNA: TGTGCCAGCAGTTCGTCTAGAGTGGACAGGTTTTACGAGCAGTACTTC
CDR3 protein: CASSSSRVDRFYEQYF

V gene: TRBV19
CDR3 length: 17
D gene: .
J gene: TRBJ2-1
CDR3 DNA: TGTGCCAGTAGTATATTATCGCAGGGGAGCTCCTACAATGAGCAGTTCTTC
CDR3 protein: CASSILSQGSSYNEQFF

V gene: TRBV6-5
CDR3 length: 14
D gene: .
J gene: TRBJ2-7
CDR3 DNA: TGTGCCAGCAAAGCCGGCTTAAGCTCCTACGAGCAGTACTTC
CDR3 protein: CASKAGLSSYEQYF

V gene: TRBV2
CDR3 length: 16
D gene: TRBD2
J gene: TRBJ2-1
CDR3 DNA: TGTGCCAGCACCTCGAGGGGCGGGGGGGCCTACAATGAGCAGTTCTTC
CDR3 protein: CASTSRGGGAYNEQFF

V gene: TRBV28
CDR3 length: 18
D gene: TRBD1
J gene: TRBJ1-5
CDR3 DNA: TGTGCCAGCACAGGTGGGACAGGGGGCACGCTAGCGGATCAGCCCCAGCATTTT
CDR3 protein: CASTGGTGGTLADQPQHF

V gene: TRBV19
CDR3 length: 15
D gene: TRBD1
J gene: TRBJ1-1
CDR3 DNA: TGTGCCAGTAGTCCGGAACAGGGGACAAGCACTGAAGCTTTCTTT
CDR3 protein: CASSPEQGTSTEAFF

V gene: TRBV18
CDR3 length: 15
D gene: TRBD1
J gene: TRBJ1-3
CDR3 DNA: TGTGCCAGCTCACCACCGACAGGGTCTGGAAACACCATATATTTT
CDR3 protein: CASSPPTGSGNTIYF

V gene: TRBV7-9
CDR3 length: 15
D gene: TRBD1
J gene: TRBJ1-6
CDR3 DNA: TGTGCCAGCAGCCCAGGACAGGGGAGTAATTCACCCCTCCACTTT
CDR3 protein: CASSPGQGSNSPLHF

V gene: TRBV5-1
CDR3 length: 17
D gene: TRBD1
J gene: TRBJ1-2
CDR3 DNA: TGCGCCAGCAGCTTGGAAGGGGGCGAGTTCCTTAACTATGGCTACACCTTC
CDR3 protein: CASSLEGGEFLNYGYTF

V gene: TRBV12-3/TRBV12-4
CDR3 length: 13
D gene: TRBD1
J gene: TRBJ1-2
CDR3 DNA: TGTGCCAGCAGTTCCGACAGGGATCGGGGCTACACCTTC
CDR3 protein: CASSSDRDRGYTF

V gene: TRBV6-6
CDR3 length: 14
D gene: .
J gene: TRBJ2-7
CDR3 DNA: TGTGCCAGCAGCCCCGTGGGAGACAGATACGAGCAGTACTTC
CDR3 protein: CASSPVGDRYEQYF

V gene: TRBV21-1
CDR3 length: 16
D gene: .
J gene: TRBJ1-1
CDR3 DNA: TGTGCCAGCAGCAAAGGGACAGACCAAACCTACACTGAAGCTTTCTTT
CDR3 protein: CASSKGTDQTYTEAFF

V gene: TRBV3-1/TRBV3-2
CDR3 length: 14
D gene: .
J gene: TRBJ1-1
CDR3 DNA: TGTGCCAGCAGACTAGGGACCGCTCCGGGGGGAGCTTTCTTT
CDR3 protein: CASRLGTAPGGAFF